Following are 15 T cell receptor beta chains from one sample sequenced in a study of shared clonotypes between healthy human individuals. Naive CD8 cells comprised CD45RO-negative, CCR7-positively selected cells, excluding terminally differentiated effector memory CD45RA+ cells. Some clones are missing from TCRdb's copy, which holds only in-frame ones; the method was immunoSEQ multiplex PCR. The repertoire holds about 590,000 clones, with roughly 96% as singletons. Sequencing used naive CD8+ T cells sorted from blood. The receptor set was obtained from a woman aged 25 to 39 in good health.

The chain links TRBV13 to TRBJ2-1, with D perhaps given as TRBD1 or TRBD2 (5 bases each). The V end was cut by 8 bases, the J end by 7 bases, with 12 bases between. Germline lookup yields CDR1 PRHDT and CDR2 FYEKMQ (reference sequence). The CDR3 runs 12 residues. CDR3 DNA: TGTGCCAGCGCGGACTGGGGGAATGAGCAGTTCTTC. Its translation: CASADWGNEQFF. Supplemented by reference TRBV13 and TRBJ2-1, the full variable domain reads AAGVIQSPRHLIKEKRETATLKCYPIPRHDTVYWYQQGPGQDPQFLISFYEKMQSDKGSIPDRFSAQQFSDYHSELNMSSLELGDSALYFCASADWGNEQFFGPGTRLTVL.

The chain couples TRBV28 to TRBJ1-2, with TRBD1 matching 9 bases. This CDR3 contains 14 residues. CDR1 and CDR2 (germline): MDHEN, SYDVKM. The V gene end was trimmed by 3 bases and the J gene end by 5 bases; junction bases not matched to a gene: 4. In DNA form, the CDR3 reads TGTGCCAGCAGTTTTTACAGGGGGCCTTATGGCTACACCTTC. Encoded protein: CASSFYRGPYGYTF.

V usage is TRBV13 and J usage is TRBJ1-1; 7 bases are a match to TRBD1. With 4 bases clipped from V and 1 base from J, the junction kept 3 bases outside the gene matches. The CDR3 is 14 amino acids. Looked up from germline, CDR1 is PRHDT and CDR2 is FYEKMQ (reference sequence). The CDR3 DNA reads as TGTGCCAGCAGCTCCCGGGACAGGAACACTGAAGCTTTCTTT. Translating gives CASSSRDRNTEAFF.

The chain joins TRBV4-1 to TRBJ2-3; D not certain. CDR3 length: 12 amino acids. The ends were cut back, 3 bases at V and 2 bases at J, with 3 bases in the middle. CDR1 is MGHRA and CDR2 is YSYEKL in the germline V gene. CDR3 residues: CASSHDTDTQYF. CDR3 DNA sequence: TGCGCCAGCAGCCATGACACAGATACGCAGTATTTT.

The CDR3 loop reads CASSPGLPGELFF. The CDR3 DNA reads as TGTGCCAGCAGCCCGGGACTTCCCGGGGAGCTGTTTTTT. The chain is built from TRBV5-5 and TRBJ2-2, with D possibly TRBD2 on 6 matching bases. Germline CDR1 reads SGHKS; CDR2 reads YYEKEE (reference sequence). There are 13 residues in the CDR3. Trimming took off 4 bases at V and 6 bases at J, with 10 bases between the two ends.

The chain couples TRBV27 to TRBJ1-5; D perhaps matches TRBD1 (5 bases). Trimming took 6 bases from V and 4 from J, leaving 13 bases between them. The CDR3 loop spans 14 amino acids. Germline values: CDR1 MNHEY, CDR2 SMNVEV (reference sequence). The chain's CDR3 is CASSPETANQPQHF. The DNA for the CDR3 is TGTGCCAGCAGCCCCGAGACAGCGAATCAGCCCCAGCATTTT.

V usage is TRBV27 and J usage is TRBJ2-7; D unclear. The ends were cut back, 5 bases at V and 0 bases at J, with 11 bases in the middle. This CDR3 has 14 amino acids. The V gene's germline CDR1 is MNHEY and CDR2 SMNVEV (reference sequence). CDR3 loop: CASSPHNPSYEQYF. The DNA of the CDR3 is TGTGCCAGCAGTCCGCACAACCCCTCCTACGAGCAGTACTTC.

The chain carries TRBV19 and TRBJ2-6, with TRBD2 as a possible D gene (5 bases). Germline-derived CDR1 and CDR2 are LNHDA and SQIVND (reference sequence). The CDR3 is 15 residues long. V was pared by 3 bases and J by 2 bases, with 8 bases between. The CDR3 nucleotides read TGTGCCAGTAGTATTGAGGGAACTGGGGCCAACGTCCTGACTTTC. Protein sequence: CASSIEGTGANVLTF. Drawing the rest from reference TRBV19 and TRBJ2-6, the complete variable domain is DGGITQSPKYLFRKEGQNVTLSCEQNLNHDAMYWYRQDPGQGLRLIYYSQIVNDFQKGDIAEGYSVSREKKESFPLTVTSAQKNPTAFYLCASSIEGTGANVLTFGAGSRLTVL.

This clone was recorded only once. J is TRBJ2-7 and V is TRBV27, with a weak D call TRBD1 (5 bases). Germline CDR1 and CDR2: MNHEY and SMNVEV (reference sequence). Trimming left V 2 bases short and J 5 bases short, with 13 bases between. This CDR3 comprises 14 residues. The CDR3 reads CASSLVGAGHEQYF. CDR3 coding DNA: TGTGCCAGCAGTTTAGTTGGGGCCGGGCACGAGCAGTACTTC.

In its sample, this clone was seen once. V and J are TRBV5-6 and TRBJ2-7; TRBD1 aligns across 7 bases. The V gene's germline CDR1 is SGHDT and CDR2 YYEEEE. The CDR3 sequence is 13 residues long. The V and J ends lost 5 bases and 2 bases, in that order; junction bases with no gene match: 4. DNA for the CDR3: TGTGCCAGCAGTCAACAGGGGACCTACGAGCAGTACTTC. This translates into CASSQQGTYEQYF.

The chain uses TRBV6-5 and TRBJ2-7; weak D call: TRBD1 (5 bases). The V end lost 6 bases, the J end lost 0 bases, and 12 bases lay between the germline ends. This CDR3 is 14 amino acids long. CDR1 and CDR2 from the germline V gene are MNHEY and SVGAGI. CDR3 protein: CASRETDSSYEQYF. In DNA, the CDR3 is TGTGCCAGCAGGGAGACAGATAGCTCCTACGAGCAGTACTTC.

This sequence joins TRBV4-1 and TRBJ2-1; 7 positions agree with TRBD2. CDR1 and CDR2 (germline): MGHRA, YSYEKL. Trimming at V came to 3 bases and at J to 5 bases, leaving 10 bases not matched to a gene. The CDR3 sequence is 16 residues long. The CDR3 here is CASSQGGQGSHNEQFF. The CDR3 nucleotides read TGCGCCAGCAGCCAGGGAGGGCAAGGGTCTCACAATGAGCAGTTCTTC.

The chain couples TRBV28 to TRBJ2-2; tentatively, D is TRBD2 (6 bases). Looked up from germline, CDR1 is MDHEN and CDR2 is SYDVKM. Trimming took off 1 base at V and 4 bases at J, with 10 bases between the two ends. CDR3 length: 15 amino acids. CDR3 sequence: CASSLFVGGTGELFF. The CDR3 nucleotides are TGTGCCAGCAGTTTATTCGTGGGGGGCACCGGGGAGCTGTTTTTT.

The CDR3 DNA reads TGTGCCAGCAGCTTAGTCGACGGACAGGGTGCCTACGAGCAGTACTTC. Translating gives CASSLVDGQGAYEQYF. The rearrangement joins TRBV7-9 to TRBJ2-7, with 8 bases that match TRBD1. V was pared by 1 base and J by 2 bases, with 7 bases of the junction left unmatched. Per the germline V gene, CDR1 is SEHNR and CDR2 is FQNEAQ (reference sequence). CDR3 length: 16 residues.

The chain uses TRBV7-2 and TRBJ2-3; D is undetermined. The CDR3 totals 13 residues. Trimming shortened V by 5 bases and J by 9 bases, and 15 bases separated the two germline ends. The germline CDR1 and CDR2 sequences are SGHTA and FQGNSA. The CDR3 DNA reads TGTGCCAGCAGCCTCTACTCCGAGAGCACGCAGTATTTT. This encodes CASSLYSESTQYF.